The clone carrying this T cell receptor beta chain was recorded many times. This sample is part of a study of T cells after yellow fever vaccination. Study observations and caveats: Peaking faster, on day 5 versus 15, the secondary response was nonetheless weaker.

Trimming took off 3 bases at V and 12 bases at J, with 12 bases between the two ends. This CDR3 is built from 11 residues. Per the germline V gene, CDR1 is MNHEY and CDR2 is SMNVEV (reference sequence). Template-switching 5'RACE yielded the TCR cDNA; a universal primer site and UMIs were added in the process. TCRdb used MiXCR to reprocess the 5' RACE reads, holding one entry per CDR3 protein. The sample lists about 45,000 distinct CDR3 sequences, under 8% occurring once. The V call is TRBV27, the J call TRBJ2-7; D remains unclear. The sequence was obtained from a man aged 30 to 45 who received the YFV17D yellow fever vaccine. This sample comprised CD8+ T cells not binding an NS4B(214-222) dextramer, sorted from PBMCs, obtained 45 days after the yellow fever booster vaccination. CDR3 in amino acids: CASSFGSVVYF. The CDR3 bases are TGTGCCAGCAGTTTTGGATCTGTGGTGTACTTC.